These T cell receptor beta chains were read from a single sample in a study of blood T cell repertoires in COVID-19. Assay: immunoSEQ multiplex PCR; the TCRdb copy retains only in-frame clones and omits some. The data contain roughly 300,000 clones, 86% of them seen just once; the ten biggest clones take up about an eighth. The sample taken for sequencing was peripheral blood. The receptors here all came from a woman aged 25 to 39 with COVID-19, enrolled during active disease. Each CDR3 is given with its conserved first and last residue. Fields, in order: V gene, J gene, D gene, clone size, CDR3 DNA, CDR3 protein. A D gene is named only where the DNA matches it firmly. A clone size is listed for some rows: how often the clone was seen (once, few, many), or a class if it is expanded.

TRBV6-5	TRBJ2-2	-	-	TGTGCCAGCAGTTTCTGGACAGCGAACACCGGGGAGCTGTTTTTT	CASSFWTANTGELFF
TRBV9	TRBJ2-1	TRBD2	-	TGTGCCAGCAGCGTAGCTACCCAGCGGGGGTACAATGAGCAGTTCTTC	CASSVATQRGYNEQFF
TRBV3-1/TRBV3-2	TRBJ2-7	TRBD2	-	TGTGCCAGCAGCCAGGGAGGGTTTATCTACGAGCAGTACTTC	CASSQGGFIYEQYF
TRBV7-8	TRBJ2-1	-	-	TGTGCCAGCAGCTTACGGGGGAGGAATGAGCAGTTCTTC	CASSLRGRNEQFF
TRBV18	TRBJ2-7	TRBD1	-	TGTGCCAGCTCACCGGACAGGGACTCATACGAGCAGTACTTC	CASSPDRDSYEQYF
TRBV19	TRBJ2-1	-	-	TGTGCCAGTACAATGGGGGGTTATACCTACAATGAGCAGTTCTTC	CASTMGGYTYNEQFF
TRBV11-3	TRBJ2-5	-	many	TGTGCCAGCAGCTTAGAGAGTCGTGAGGAGACCCAGTACTTC	CASSLESREETQYF
TRBV5-1	TRBJ1-4	-	-	TGCGCCAGCAGCATGTTTCACAGACGCTCAAATGAAAAACTGTTTTTT	CASSMFHRRSNEKLFF
TRBV27	TRBJ1-2	-	-	TGTGCCAGCAGCCTCGGTGAAGGGGTTACCTATGGCTACACCTTC	CASSLGEGVTYGYTF
TRBV9	TRBJ1-1	-	-	TGTGCCAGCAGCATTACCCCGGGATCTACTGAAGCTTTCTTT	CASSITPGSTEAFF
TRBV24-1	TRBJ2-5	-	-	TGTGCCACCAGTCCCCCGGGAATGACGGAGACCCAGTACTTC	CATSPPGMTETQYF
TRBV5-4	TRBJ1-2	TRBD1	-	TGTGCCAGCAGCTTGTGGGACAGGAGATACTATGGCTACACCTTC	CASSLWDRRYYGYTF
TRBV19	TRBJ2-7	-	-	TGTGCCAGTCAATCAAAAGGGAGCTCCTACGAGCAGTACTTC	CASQSKGSSYEQYF
TRBV7-2	TRBJ2-1	TRBD2	once	TGTGCCAGCAGCCAAGGGCGGGGGGCCCTAAATGAGCAGTTCTTC	CASSQGRGALNEQFF
TRBV11-2	TRBJ2-1	-	-	TGTGCCAGCAGCTCAGACAGGAATGAGCAGTTCTTC	CASSSDRNEQFF
TRBV19	TRBJ2-3	TRBD2	few	TGTGCCAGTAGGGGACTAGCGGGAAGGTCCGATACGCAGTATTTT	CASRGLAGRSDTQYF
TRBV3-1/TRBV3-2	TRBJ1-4	TRBD1	-	TGTGCCAGCAGCCAAGAAGGGACAGCATATGAAAAACTGTTTTTT	CASSQEGTAYEKLFF
TRBV19	TRBJ1-1	TRBD1	-	TGTGCCAGTAGTCTCCAGGGGGACACTGAAGCTTTCTTT	CASSLQGDTEAFF
TRBV2	TRBJ1-1	TRBD1	-	TGTGCCAGCAGGGACGGACAGGGGCAACGGGGCACTGAAGCTTTCTTT	CASRDGQGQRGTEAFF
TRBV6-5	TRBJ2-7	-	once	TGTGCCAGCAGTAACGGGCCAGGGGGAGGATACGAGCAGTACTTC	CASSNGPGGGYEQYF
TRBV27	TRBJ2-7	TRBD1	-	TGTGCCAGCAGCCTAGACAGGGTTTCCTACGAGCAGTACTTC	CASSLDRVSYEQYF
TRBV2	TRBJ2-7	TRBD1	-	TGTGCCAGCAGTGAGGACAGGGAAAGGGACGAGCAGTACTTC	CASSEDRERDEQYF
TRBV10-1	TRBJ2-2	-	-	TGCGCCAGCAGTAAGGGGGCGAACACCGGGGAGCTGTTTTTT	CASSKGANTGELFF
TRBV6-5	TRBJ2-1	TRBD1	-	TGTGCCAGCAACCTGGGACAGGGCAATGAGCAGTTCTTC	CASNLGQGNEQFF
TRBV10-1	TRBJ1-5	-	-	TGCGCCAGCAGTGACGGGGTCAATCAGCCCCAGCATTTT	CASSDGVNQPQHF
TRBV6-6	TRBJ2-5	TRBD1	-	TGTGCCAGCAGTCCTACCCTTACGGGACAGGGAAAAGAGACCCAGTACTTC	CASSPTLTGQGKETQYF
TRBV6-5	TRBJ1-2	TRBD1	-	TGTGCCAGCAGTTACTCGGGACAGGGCTACCGCGGCTACACCTTC	CASSYSGQGYRGYTF
TRBV11-3	TRBJ2-2	-	-	TGTGCCAGCAGCTTAGATTCCATGGCCCCCCCCGGGGAGCTGTTTTTT	CASSLDSMAPPGELFF
TRBV18	TRBJ1-3	-	-	TGTGCCAGCTCACCAAACAGGGACTCTGGAAACACCATATATTTT	CASSPNRDSGNTIYF
TRBV7-6	TRBJ2-2	TRBD2	once	TGTGCCAGCAGCTTAGGGACTAGCTTTTACGGGGAGCTGTTTTTT	CASSLGTSFYGELFF
TRBV24-1	TRBJ2-1	-	-	TGTGCCACCAGTGTCGCCCAAGTCGGTGCTCCCTGGTTCTTC	CATSVAQVGAPWFF
TRBV15	TRBJ1-2	TRBD1	-	TGTGCCACCAGCAGCTACACAGGGGGACTTGACTATGGCTACACCTTC	CATSSYTGGLDYGYTF
TRBV6-5	TRBJ2-4	-	once	TGTGCCAGCAGTTACGCAAGGACTTTAGCCAAAAACATTCAGTACTTC	CASSYARTLAKNIQYF
TRBV3-1/TRBV3-2	TRBJ2-7	-	once	TGTGCCAGCAGCCAAGGGAGCGAGCAGTACTTC	CASSQGSEQYF
TRBV11-2	TRBJ2-3	-	-	TGTGCCAGCAGCTTACGGGGGGCGTTCCCAGATACGCAGTATTTT	CASSLRGAFPDTQYF
TRBV18	TRBJ1-1	TRBD1	-	TGTGCCAGCTCACCACAGGGGGCGGGCACTGAAGCTTTCTTT	CASSPQGAGTEAFF
TRBV10-1	TRBJ1-1	TRBD1	few	TGCGCCAGGACCGGGACAGGGAACACTGAAGCTTTCTTT	CARTGTGNTEAFF
TRBV19	TRBJ1-5	TRBD1	-	TGTGCCAGTAGTACGGACAGGGGGTTTAATCAGCCCCAGCATTTT	CASSTDRGFNQPQHF
TRBV5-8	TRBJ2-1	-	-	TGTGCCAGCAGCCTTGCCAGCGGACATGAGCAGTTCTTC	CASSLASGHEQFF
TRBV6-5	TRBJ2-7	TRBD1	-	TGTGCCAGCAGTTACTCGCCAGGGGGCCTCTACGAGCAGTACTTC	CASSYSPGGLYEQYF
TRBV7-9	TRBJ1-4	TRBD1	few	TGTGCCACCGCTACAGGGGATGAGGAAAAACTGTTTTTT	CATATGDEEKLFF
TRBV4-1	TRBJ2-1	-	few	TGCGCCAGCAGCCGTCTTCTGGCCGGGTATGAGCAGTTCTTC	CASSRLLAGYEQFF
TRBV27	TRBJ2-1	TRBD1	-	TGTGCCAGCAGTCCGACCTGGACAGGGGGATACAATGAGCAGTTCTTC	CASSPTWTGGYNEQFF
TRBV7-2	TRBJ2-1	TRBD2	-	TGTGCCAGCAGCTTATTAGCGGGGGGGTCTAATGAGCAGTTCTTC	CASSLLAGGSNEQFF
TRBV2	TRBJ1-5	TRBD1	-	TGTGCCAGCAGTCACGACAGGGGTAGGAATCAGCCCCAGCATTTT	CASSHDRGRNQPQHF
TRBV19	TRBJ2-3	TRBD2	-	TGTGCCAGTAGTATACCTCGGGGGGGCGGTAGGGATACGCAGTATTTT	CASSIPRGGGRDTQYF
TRBV28	TRBJ2-3	TRBD1	-	TGTGCCAGCAGTTCGATTACAGGGGCATTTAGCACAGATACGCAGTATTTT	CASSSITGAFSTDTQYF
TRBV7-8	TRBJ1-2	TRBD1	-	TGTGCCAGCAGCTTCGGACAGGGTGAATATGGCTACACCTTC	CASSFGQGEYGYTF
TRBV19	TRBJ2-5	-	once	TGTGCCAGTAGTATAGCCGCGGGGAGAGAGACCCAGTACTTC	CASSIAAGRETQYF
TRBV10-1	TRBJ2-5	-	-	TGCGCCAGCAGTGAGTCGACAGTTAGAGAGACCCAGTACTTC	CASSESTVRETQYF
TRBV6-4	TRBJ2-1	TRBD2	-	TGTGCCAGCAGTGCTTCGGGGGGGGACTACAATGAGCAGTTCTTC	CASSASGGDYNEQFF
TRBV4-2	TRBJ2-7	-	few	TGTGCCAGCAGCCAAGATCAGGCCAGTTCTTCCTACGAGCAGTACTTC	CASSQDQASSSYEQYF
TRBV28	TRBJ2-3	TRBD2	-	TGTGCCAGCAGTTTTGAAGTAGCGGGGGGGCCTGGCACAGATACGCAGTATTTT	CASSFEVAGGPGTDTQYF
TRBV19	TRBJ2-1	TRBD2	-	TGTGCCAGTAGTCCGGGACTAGCGGAATCCTACAATGAGCAGTTCTTC	CASSPGLAESYNEQFF
TRBV2	TRBJ2-3	TRBD2	-	TGTGCCAGCAGCGGTAGCGGGGGGGTCTGGGACACAGATACGCAGTATTTT	CASSGSGGVWDTDTQYF
TRBV7-9	TRBJ1-1	-	-	TGTGCCAGCAGCTTGCCCGATCACTCAGGCCAAGCTTTCTTT	CASSLPDHSGQAFF
TRBV6-5	TRBJ1-1	-	-	TGTGCCAGCAGCTCTCTCGGGGGTATGAACACTGAAGCTTTCTTT	CASSSLGGMNTEAFF
TRBV27	TRBJ1-2	TRBD1	-	TGTGCCAGCAGTATCGGACAGGGCTATGGCTACACCTTC	CASSIGQGYGYTF
TRBV11-2	TRBJ2-1	-	-	TGTGCCAGCAGCTACATGCTGGATGAGCAGTTCTTC	CASSYMLDEQFF
TRBV19	TRBJ1-5	-	-	TGTGCCAGTAGTATATTTTCAGGGGAAGGTCCGCCCCAGCATTTT	CASSIFSGEGPPQHF